This T cell receptor beta chain emerged from a study of T cell clones after liver transplantation. The V and J ends lost 7 bases and 6 bases respectively, with 11 bases between them. The length of the CDR3 is 11 residues. Per the germline V gene, CDR1 is SGHRS and CDR2 is YFSETQ. Some clones are missing from TCRdb's copy, which holds only in-frame ones; the method was immunoSEQ multiplex PCR. Of around 19,000 clones detected, about 87% appear once; the ten largest clones hold 10% to 15%. This sequence originates from a human donor who received a liver transplant. The sample in question was CD8+ T cells from blood, obtained before liver transplant. This chain links TRBV5-1 with TRBJ2-7, with D perhaps TRBD2 (5 bases). As DNA, the CDR3 is TGCGCCAGCTGGGCCGGAGGCGAGCAGTACTTC. Protein sequence: CASWAGGEQYF.